Below, one T cell receptor (beta chain) is given with its context. The sample comes from a study of blood T cell repertoires in COVID-19. Overall study: Acute and convalescent COVID-19 samples came from the United States, Italy and Spain. PBMCs, B-cell-depleted T cells, or T cells were the source of the cDNA or gDNA that made up the material.

Germline values: CDR1 MNHEY, CDR2 SVGEGT. This CDR3 contains 12 residues. Deletions cut 2 bases from V and 5 bases from J, with 6 bases between. As originally analysed: Estimates of nucleated cell counts were drawn from the amplification of reference gene primers. The repertoire was sequenced with immunoSEQ multiplex PCR; TCRdb's copy has only in-frame clones and lacks some. That table furnishes V, J and clone size, whereas the DNA furnished D and trimming. The table has tens of thousands of clones, about 90% seen once; the top ten hold roughly 15%. This clonotype was sampled from a human donor with active COVID-19. The donor label of this sample is uncertain. Sequencing used peripheral blood. This rearrangement joins TRBV6-2 or TRBV6-3 to TRBJ1-1; no firm D call. CDR3 in DNA: TGTGCCAGCAGTTACGGGCAGACTGAAGCTTTCTTT. Protein product: CASSYGQTEAFF.